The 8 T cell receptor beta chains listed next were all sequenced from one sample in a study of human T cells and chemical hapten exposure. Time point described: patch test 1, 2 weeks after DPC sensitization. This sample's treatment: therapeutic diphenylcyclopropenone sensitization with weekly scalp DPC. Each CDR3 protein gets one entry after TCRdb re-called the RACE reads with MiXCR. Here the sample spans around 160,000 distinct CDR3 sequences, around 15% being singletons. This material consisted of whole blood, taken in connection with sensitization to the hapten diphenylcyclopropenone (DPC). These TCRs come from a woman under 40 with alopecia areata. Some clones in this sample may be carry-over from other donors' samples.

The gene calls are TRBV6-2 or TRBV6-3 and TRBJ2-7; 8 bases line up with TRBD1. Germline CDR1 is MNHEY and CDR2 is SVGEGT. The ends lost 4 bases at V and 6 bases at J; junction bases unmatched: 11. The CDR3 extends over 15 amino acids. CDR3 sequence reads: CASSFSGGAMGEQYF. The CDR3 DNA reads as TGTGCCAGCAGTTTCTCAGGGGGCGCCATGGGCGAGCAGTACTTC.

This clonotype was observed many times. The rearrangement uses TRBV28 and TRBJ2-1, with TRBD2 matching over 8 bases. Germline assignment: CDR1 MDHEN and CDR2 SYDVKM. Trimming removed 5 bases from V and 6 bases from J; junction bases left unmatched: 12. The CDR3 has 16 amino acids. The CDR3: CASSRPGLETSNEQFF. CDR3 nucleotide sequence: TGTGCCAGCAGTAGACCGGGACTAGAGACGTCCAATGAGCAGTTCTTC.

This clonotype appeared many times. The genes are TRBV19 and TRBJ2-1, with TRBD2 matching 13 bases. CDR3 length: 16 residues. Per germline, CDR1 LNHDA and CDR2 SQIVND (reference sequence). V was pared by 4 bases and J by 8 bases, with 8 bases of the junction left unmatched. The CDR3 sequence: CASSKLGTSGTDEQFF. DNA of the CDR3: TGTGCCAGTAGTAAGCTTGGGACTAGCGGGACGGATGAGCAGTTCTTC.

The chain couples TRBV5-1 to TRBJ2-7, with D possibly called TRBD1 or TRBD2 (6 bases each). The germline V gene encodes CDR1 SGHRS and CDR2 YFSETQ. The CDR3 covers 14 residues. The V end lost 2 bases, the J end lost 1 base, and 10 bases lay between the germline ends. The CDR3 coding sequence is TGCGCCAGCAGCTTAGGGGGGCCGTCCTACGAGCAGTACTTC. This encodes CASSLGGPSYEQYF. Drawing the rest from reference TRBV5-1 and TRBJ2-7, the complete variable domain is KAGVTQTPRYLIKTRGQQVTLSCSPISGHRSVSWYQQTPGQGLQFLFEYFSETQRNKGNFPGRFSGRQFSNSRSEMNVSTLELGDSALYLCASSLGGPSYEQYFGPGTRLTVT.

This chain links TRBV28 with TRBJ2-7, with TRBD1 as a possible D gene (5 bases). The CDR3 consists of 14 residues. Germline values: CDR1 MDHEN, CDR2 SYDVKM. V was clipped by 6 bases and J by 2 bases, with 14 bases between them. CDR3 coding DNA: TGTGCCAGCAGCCCCCCCGCAGGGACCTACGAGCAGTACTTC. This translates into CASSPPAGTYEQYF. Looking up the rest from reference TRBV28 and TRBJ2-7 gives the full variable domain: DVKVTQSSRYLVKRTGEKVFLECVQDMDHENMFWYRQDPGLGLRLIYFSYDVKMKEKGDIPEGYSVSREKKERFSLILESASTNQTSMYLCASSPPAGTYEQYFGPGTRLTVT.

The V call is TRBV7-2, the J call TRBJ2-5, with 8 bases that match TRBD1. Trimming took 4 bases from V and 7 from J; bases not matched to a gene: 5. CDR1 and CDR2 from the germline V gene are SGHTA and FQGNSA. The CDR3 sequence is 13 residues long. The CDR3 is CASSSGQGWTQYF. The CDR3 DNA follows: TGTGCCAGCAGCTCAGGACAGGGCTGGACCCAGTACTTC.

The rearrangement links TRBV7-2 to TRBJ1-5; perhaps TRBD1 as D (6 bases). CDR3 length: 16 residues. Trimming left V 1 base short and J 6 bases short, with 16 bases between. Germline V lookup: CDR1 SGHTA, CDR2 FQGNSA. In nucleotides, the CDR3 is TGTGCCAGCAGCTTAGGACAACAGGGACTTGGTCAGCCCCAGCATTTT. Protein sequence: CASSLGQQGLGQPQHF. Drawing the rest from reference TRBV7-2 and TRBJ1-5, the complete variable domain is GAGVSQSPSNKVTEKGKDVELRCDPISGHTALYWYRQSLGQGLEFLIYFQGNSAPDKSGLPSDRFSAERTGGSVSTLTIQRTQQEDSAVYLCASSLGQQGLGQPQHFGDGTRLSIL.

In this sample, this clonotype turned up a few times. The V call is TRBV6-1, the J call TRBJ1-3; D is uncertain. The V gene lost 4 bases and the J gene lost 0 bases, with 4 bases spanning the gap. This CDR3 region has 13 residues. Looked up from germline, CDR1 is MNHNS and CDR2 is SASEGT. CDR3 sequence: CASSVDSGNTIYF. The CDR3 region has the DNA TGTGCCAGCAGTGTAGACTCTGGAAACACCATATATTTT.